This paragraph covers one TCR beta chain sequence. Its antigen remains unidentified. J gave up 3 bases and V 5 bases, and 5 bases lay outside the gene matches. The CDR3 has 14 residues. Germline V lookup: CDR1 SNHLY, CDR2 FYNNEI. The data were obtained in a study of Tregs in tolerant kidney transplant recipients. Study as a whole: An approximately three-day belatacept mixed lymphocyte reaction, sometimes plus 5-day graft donor restimulation, preceded CD4+CD25+CD127- sorting.

Broader study findings: The small number of patients limits these findings pending further validation.

Clones were read by immunoSEQ multiplex PCR, and TCRdb kept only the in-frame ones, dropping some. In the table there are approximately 30,000 clones, 82% of which are singletons. The rearrangement uses TRBV2 and TRBJ2-3; TRBD2 agrees at 7 bases. The TCR originated in a human donor in good health. Sequenced sample: Tregs from blood cultured with allogeneic cells. The CDR3, as DNA: TGTGCCAGCAGTCTGACTAGCTCAACAGATACGCAGTATTTT. This encodes CASSLTSSTDTQYF.